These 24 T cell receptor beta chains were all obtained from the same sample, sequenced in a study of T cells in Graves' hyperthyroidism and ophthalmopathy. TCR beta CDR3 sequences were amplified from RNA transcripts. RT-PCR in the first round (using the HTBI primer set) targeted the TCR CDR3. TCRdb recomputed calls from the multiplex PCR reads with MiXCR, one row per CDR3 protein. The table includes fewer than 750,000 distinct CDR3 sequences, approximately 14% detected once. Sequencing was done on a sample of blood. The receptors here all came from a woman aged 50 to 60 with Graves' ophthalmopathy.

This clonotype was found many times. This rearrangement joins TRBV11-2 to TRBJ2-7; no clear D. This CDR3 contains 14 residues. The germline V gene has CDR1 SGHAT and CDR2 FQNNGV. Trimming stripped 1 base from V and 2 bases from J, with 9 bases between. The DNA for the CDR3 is TGTGCCAGCAGCTTAGGTGCGATGGCCTACGAGCAGTACTTC. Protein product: CASSLGAMAYEQYF.

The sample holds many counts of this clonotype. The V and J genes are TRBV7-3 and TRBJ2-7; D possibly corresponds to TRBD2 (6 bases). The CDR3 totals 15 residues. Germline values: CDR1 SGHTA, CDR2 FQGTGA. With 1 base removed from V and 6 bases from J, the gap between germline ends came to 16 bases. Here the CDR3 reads CASSLRGGAGTEQYF. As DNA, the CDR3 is TGTGCCAGCAGCTTAAGAGGAGGGGCCGGGACCGAGCAGTACTTC.

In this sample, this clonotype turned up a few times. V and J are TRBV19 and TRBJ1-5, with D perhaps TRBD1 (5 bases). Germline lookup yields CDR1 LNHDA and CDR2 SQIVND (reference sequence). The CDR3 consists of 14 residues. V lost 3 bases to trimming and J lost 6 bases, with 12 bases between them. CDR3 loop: CASSIQQGSQPQHF. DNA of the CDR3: TGTGCCAGTAGTATTCAGCAGGGTAGTCAGCCCCAGCATTTT.

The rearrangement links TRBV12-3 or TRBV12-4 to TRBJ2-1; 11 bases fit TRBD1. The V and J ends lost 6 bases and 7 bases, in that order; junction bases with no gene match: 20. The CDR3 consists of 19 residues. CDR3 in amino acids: CASSLSRTGGIIIVNEQFF. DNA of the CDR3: TGTGCCAGCAGCCTGTCCCGGACAGGGGGCATAATTATCGTTAATGAGCAGTTCTTC.

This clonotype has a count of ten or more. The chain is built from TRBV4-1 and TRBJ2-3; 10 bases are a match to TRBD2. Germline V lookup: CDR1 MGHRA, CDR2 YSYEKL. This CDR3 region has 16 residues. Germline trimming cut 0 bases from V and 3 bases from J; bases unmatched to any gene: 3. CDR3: CASSQDASGSTDTQYF. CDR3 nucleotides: TGCGCCAGCAGCCAAGATGCTAGCGGGAGTACAGATACGCAGTATTTT.

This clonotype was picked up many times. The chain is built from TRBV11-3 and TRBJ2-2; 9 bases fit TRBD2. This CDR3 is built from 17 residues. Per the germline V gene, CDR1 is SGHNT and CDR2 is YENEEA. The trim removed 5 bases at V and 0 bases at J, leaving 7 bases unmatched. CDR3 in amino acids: CASSRLAEGTNTGELFF. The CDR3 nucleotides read TGTGCCAGCAGCAGACTAGCGGAGGGGACGAACACCGGGGAGCTGTTTTTT.

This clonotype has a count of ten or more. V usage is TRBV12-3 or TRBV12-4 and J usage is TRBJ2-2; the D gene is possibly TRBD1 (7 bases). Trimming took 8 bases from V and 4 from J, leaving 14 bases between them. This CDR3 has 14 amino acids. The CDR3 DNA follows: TGTGCCAGCGTCCAGGGGGGAGGCACCGGGGAGCTGTTTTTT. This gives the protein CASVQGGGTGELFF.

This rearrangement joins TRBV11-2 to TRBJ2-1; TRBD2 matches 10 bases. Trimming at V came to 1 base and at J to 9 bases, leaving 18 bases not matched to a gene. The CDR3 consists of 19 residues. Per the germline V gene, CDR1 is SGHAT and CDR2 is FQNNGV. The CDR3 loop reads CASSLALLAGSQAGVEQFF. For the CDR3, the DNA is TGTGCCAGCAGCTTAGCCCTACTAGCGGGATCCCAAGCGGGGGTTGAGCAGTTCTTC.

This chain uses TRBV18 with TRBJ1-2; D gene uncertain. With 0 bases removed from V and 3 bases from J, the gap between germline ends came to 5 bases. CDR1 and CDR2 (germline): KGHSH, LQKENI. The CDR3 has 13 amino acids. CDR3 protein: CASSPPRDYGYTF. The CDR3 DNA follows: TGTGCCAGCTCACCACCGCGAGACTATGGCTACACCTTC.

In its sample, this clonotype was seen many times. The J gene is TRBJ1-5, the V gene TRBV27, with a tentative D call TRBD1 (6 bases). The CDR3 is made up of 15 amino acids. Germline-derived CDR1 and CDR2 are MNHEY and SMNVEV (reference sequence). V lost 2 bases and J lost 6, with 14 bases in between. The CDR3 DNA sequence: TGTGCCAGCAGTTTAGATTGGGGGGGCCGTCAGCCCCAGCATTTT. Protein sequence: CASSLDWGGRQPQHF.

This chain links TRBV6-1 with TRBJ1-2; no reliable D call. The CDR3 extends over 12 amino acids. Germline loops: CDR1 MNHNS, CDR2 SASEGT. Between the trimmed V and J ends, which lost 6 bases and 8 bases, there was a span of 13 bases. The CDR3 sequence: CASSPNGRGYTF. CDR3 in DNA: TGTGCCAGCAGCCCTAATGGCAGAGGCTACACCTTC.

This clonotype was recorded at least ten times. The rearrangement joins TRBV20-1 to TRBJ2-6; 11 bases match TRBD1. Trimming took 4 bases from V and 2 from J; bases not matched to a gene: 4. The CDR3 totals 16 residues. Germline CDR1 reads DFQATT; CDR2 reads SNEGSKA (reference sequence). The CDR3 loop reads CSATGTGGPGANVLTF. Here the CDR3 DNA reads TGCAGTGCTACCGGGACAGGGGGTCCTGGGGCCAACGTCCTGACTTTC.

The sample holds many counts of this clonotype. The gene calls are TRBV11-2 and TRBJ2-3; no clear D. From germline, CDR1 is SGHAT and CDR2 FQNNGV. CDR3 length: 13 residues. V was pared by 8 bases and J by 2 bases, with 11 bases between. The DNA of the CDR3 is TGTGCCAGCCGCTGGCAGAACACAGATACGCAGTATTTT. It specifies CASRWQNTDTQYF.

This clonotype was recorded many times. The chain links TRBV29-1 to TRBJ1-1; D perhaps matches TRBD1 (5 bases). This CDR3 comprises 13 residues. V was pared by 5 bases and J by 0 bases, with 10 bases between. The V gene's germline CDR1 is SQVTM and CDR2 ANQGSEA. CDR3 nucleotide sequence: TGCAGCGTTAGGGGAACTATGAACACTGAAGCTTTCTTT. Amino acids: CSVRGTMNTEAFF.

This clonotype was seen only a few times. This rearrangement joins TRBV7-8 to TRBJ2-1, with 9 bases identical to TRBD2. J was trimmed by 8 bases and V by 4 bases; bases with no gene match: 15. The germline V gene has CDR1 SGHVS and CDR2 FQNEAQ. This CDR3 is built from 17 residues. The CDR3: CASSYSRAGGPEDEQFF. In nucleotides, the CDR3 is TGTGCCAGCAGCTATTCGAGGGCGGGAGGGCCCGAGGATGAGCAGTTCTTC.

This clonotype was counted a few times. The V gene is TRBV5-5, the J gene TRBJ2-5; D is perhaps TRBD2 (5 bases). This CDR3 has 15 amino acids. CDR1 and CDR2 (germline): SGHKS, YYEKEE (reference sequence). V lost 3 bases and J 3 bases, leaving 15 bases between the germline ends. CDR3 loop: CASSSAGVREETQYF. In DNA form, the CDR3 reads TGTGCCAGCAGCTCGGCCGGGGTTAGAGAAGAGACCCAGTACTTC.

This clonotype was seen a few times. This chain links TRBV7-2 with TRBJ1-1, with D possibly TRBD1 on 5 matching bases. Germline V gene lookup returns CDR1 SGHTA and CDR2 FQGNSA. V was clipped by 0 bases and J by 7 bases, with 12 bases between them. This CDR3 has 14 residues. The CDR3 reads CASSLAQGKGEAFF. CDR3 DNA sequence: TGTGCCAGCAGCTTAGCCCAGGGAAAGGGTGAAGCTTTCTTT.

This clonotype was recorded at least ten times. The DNA of the CDR3 is TGTGCCAGCAGCCAAGGACACACCAACTACAATGAGCAGTTCTTC. Amino acid sequence: CASSQGHTNYNEQFF. This chain connects TRBV3-1 to TRBJ2-1, with D unclear. The ends were cut back, 1 base at V and 3 bases at J, with 10 bases in the middle. CDR3 length: 15 amino acids. Germline CDR1 is LGHDT and CDR2 is YNNKEL (reference sequence).

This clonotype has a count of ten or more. The CDR3 nucleotides are TGTGCCAGCACCCTTCGGGGGGGCCAGGACTATGGCTACACCTTC. Amino acid sequence: CASTLRGGQDYGYTF. The chain has TRBV12-3 or TRBV12-4 and TRBJ1-2, with D maybe TRBD1 (6 bases). CDR3 length: 15 residues. Trimming pared 7 bases from V and 3 bases from J, leaving 18 bases between.

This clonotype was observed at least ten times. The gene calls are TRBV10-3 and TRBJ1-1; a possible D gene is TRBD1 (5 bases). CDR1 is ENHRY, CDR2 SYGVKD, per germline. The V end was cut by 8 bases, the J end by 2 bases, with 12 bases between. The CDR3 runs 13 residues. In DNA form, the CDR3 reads TGTGCCATCGGAGCCGGGACCAACACTGAAGCTTTCTTT. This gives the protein CAIGAGTNTEAFF.

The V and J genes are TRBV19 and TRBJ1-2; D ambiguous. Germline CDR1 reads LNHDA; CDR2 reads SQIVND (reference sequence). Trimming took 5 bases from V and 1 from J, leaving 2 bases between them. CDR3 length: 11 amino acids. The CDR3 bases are TGTGCCAGTAGTTATAACTATGGCTACACCTTC. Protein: CASSYNYGYTF.

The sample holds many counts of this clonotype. The CDR3 DNA is TGTGCCAGCAGGATGGACAGTAAAAGAATGCAGCCCCAGCATTTT. As protein: CASRMDSKRMQPQHF. This chain uses TRBV12-3 or TRBV12-4 with TRBJ1-5, with D maybe TRBD1 (6 bases). This CDR3 contains 15 residues. V was cut by 6 bases and J by 7 bases, with 19 bases left in between.

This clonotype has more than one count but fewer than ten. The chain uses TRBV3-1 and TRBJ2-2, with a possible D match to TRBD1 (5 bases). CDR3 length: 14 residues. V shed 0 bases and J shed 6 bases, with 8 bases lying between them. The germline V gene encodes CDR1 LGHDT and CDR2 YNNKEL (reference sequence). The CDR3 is CASSQDSRAGELFF. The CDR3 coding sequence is TGTGCCAGCAGCCAAGATAGCAGGGCCGGGGAGCTGTTTTTT.

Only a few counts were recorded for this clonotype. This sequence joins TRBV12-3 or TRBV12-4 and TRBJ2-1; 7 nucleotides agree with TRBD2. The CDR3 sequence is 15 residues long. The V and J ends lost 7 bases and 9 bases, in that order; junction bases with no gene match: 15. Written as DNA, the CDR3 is TGTGCCAGCAATAGACGGACTACTGGGGGGGGTGAGCAGTTCTTC. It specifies CASNRRTTGGGEQFF.